The 5 T cell receptor beta chains below come from one sample, sequenced in a study of blood T cells in healthy people across ages. A second about 6 to 11 cycle PCR used barcoded and J-beta primers. TCRdb reprocessed the 5' RACE reads via MiXCR and lists one record per CDR3 protein. This table has around 620,000 distinct CDR3 sequences, 25% to 30% appearing once. Sequencing was performed on blood. The receptors here all came from a woman aged 70-85 years in good health.

In this sample, this clonotype turned up many times. The gene calls are TRBV5-1 and TRBJ2-5; no clear D. V lost 0 bases and J 5 bases, leaving 5 bases between the germline ends. This CDR3 is 12 amino acids long. CDR1 SGHRS and CDR2 YFSETQ come from the germline V gene. This CDR3 reads CASSLESETQYF. CDR3 DNA sequence: TGCGCCAGCAGCTTGGAGAGCGAGACCCAGTACTTC.

The CDR3 sequence: CSALPMRSDINYGYTF. In nucleotides, the CDR3 is TGCAGCGCCCTCCCCATGCGGTCGGATATTAACTATGGCTACACCTTC. The chain has TRBV29-1 and TRBJ1-2, with D hard to call. This CDR3 has 16 amino acids. Trimming left V 7 bases short and J 1 base short, with 22 bases between. Germline lookup yields CDR1 SQVTM and CDR2 ANQGSEA.

This rearrangement joins TRBV7-2 to TRBJ1-2, with D hard to call. Per germline, CDR1 SGHTA and CDR2 FQGNSA. The length of the CDR3 is 14 residues. The germline V and J ends were trimmed by 5 bases and 4 bases, with 14 bases remaining between them. CDR3 nucleotide sequence: TGTGCCAGCAGCCCGAACCCCGGAGGCTATGGCTACACCTTC. Translation: CASSPNPGGYGYTF.

CDR3 protein: CASRRNRGPYGYTF. Written as DNA, the CDR3 is TGTGCCAGCAGGCGTAACAGGGGGCCCTATGGCTACACCTTC. The chain couples TRBV12-3 or TRBV12-4 to TRBJ1-2; the match to TRBD1 covers 9 bases. V shed 6 bases, J shed 4 bases, and the junction held 6 bases outside the gene matches. The CDR3 is 14 residues long.

Many counts were recorded for this clonotype. V and J are TRBV10-3 and TRBJ2-3; weak D call: TRBD2 (5 bases). Trimming took off 2 bases at V and 2 bases at J, with 8 bases between the two ends. This CDR3 is built from 14 residues. From germline, CDR1 is ENHRY and CDR2 SYGVKD. The CDR3 sequence: CAISERGNTDTQYF. The CDR3 DNA is TGTGCCATCAGTGAGCGGGGAAACACAGATACGCAGTATTTT.